This T cell receptor (beta chain) is drawn from a study of siplizumab effects on memory and regulatory T cells. The CDR3 totals 12 residues. V lost 4 bases and J 2 bases, leaving 5 bases between the germline ends. CDR1 is MNHEY, CDR2 SVGAGI, per germline. Overall study results and limits: Most alloreactive clones went unmapped to unstimulated subsets; only a minor fraction mapped. The alloresponse seemed to draw substantially on naive T cells, which appeared more diverse than memory cells.

Method: immunoSEQ multiplex PCR; TCRdb's copy keeps in-frame clones and lacks some. This repertoire shows tens of thousands of clones, 95% to 98% found once; its top ten account for about 0.6%. On this clone: Its antigen is as yet unknown.

This TCR was sampled from a human donor in good health. Sequenced material: naive CD4+ T cells sorted from blood. The V and J genes are TRBV6-5 and TRBJ1-2; D gene ambiguous. Here the CDR3 reads CASSSLNYGYTF. In DNA, the CDR3 is TGTGCCAGCAGTTCTTTGAACTATGGCTACACCTTC.